This T cell receptor beta chain was identified during a study of shared clonotypes between healthy human individuals. V lost 4 bases and J lost 6; bases outside the gene matches: 8. CDR3 length: 16 amino acids. The germline V gene has CDR1 MGHRA and CDR2 YSYEKL. Study-wide results and caveats: Even with large depth, rarefaction showed that sorted-subset sequencing was incomplete.

This clone was observed a single time. Its antigen is as yet unknown. Every subset's genomic DNA went evenly onto several immunoSEQ plates. Using about 220 ng DNA, around 30,000 T cell genomes, the sorted-subset replicate PCRs were run. Clones were sequenced by immunoSEQ multiplex PCR, and TCRdb holds only the in-frame ones, with some missing. The sample carries 1,400,000 or so clones, 97% to 99% recorded once. This receptor was obtained from a man aged 25 to 40 in good health. The sequenced sample was naive CD4+ T cells sorted from blood. Documented subset: CD45RA+ positively selected. The chain couples TRBV4-1 to TRBJ2-2; 10 bases fit TRBD2. This CDR3 reads CASSRRAGLASGELFF. CDR3 in DNA: TGCGCCAGCAGCCGCCGAGCGGGACTAGCGTCCGGGGAGCTGTTTTTT.